These T cell receptor beta chains were read from a single sample in a study of CD8 T cells in cerebrospinal fluid in Alzheimer's disease. TCRdb reprocessed the 10x single-cell sequencing reads and stores each CDR3 protein as one record, lacking DNA. The sample includes approximately 1,500 distinct CDR3 sequences. The sample consisted of cerebrospinal fluid. The receptors were sampled from a human donor with mild cognitive impairment. Both conserved end residues are part of each CDR3. Expanded clones get a size class; other rows say once, few or many, or leave the size out.

CDR3aa: CASSPWTGSYEQYF; abundance: medium-sized; j_gene: TRBJ2-7; v_gene: TRBV13
CDR3aa: CASTRTSAAEAFF; abundance: NA; j_gene: TRBJ1-1; v_gene: TRBV2
CDR3aa: CASSVGRWGVDEQFF; abundance: medium-sized; j_gene: TRBJ2-1; v_gene: TRBV9
CDR3aa: CASSPAGTSGEQYF; abundance: large; j_gene: TRBJ2-7; v_gene: TRBV5-1
CDR3aa: CASSGGIRTFNQPQHF; abundance: medium-sized; j_gene: TRBJ1-5; v_gene: TRBV28
CDR3aa: CASSERNTEAFF; abundance: medium-sized; j_gene: TRBJ1-1; v_gene: TRBV2
CDR3aa: CASSLVWGRASIEQYF; abundance: medium-sized; j_gene: TRBJ2-7; v_gene: TRBV28
CDR3aa: CASSQTGANTEAFF; abundance: medium-sized; j_gene: TRBJ1-1; v_gene: TRBV9
CDR3aa: CASSDSGIEQFF; abundance: NA; j_gene: TRBJ2-1; v_gene: TRBV2
CDR3aa: CASSPARLASTQYF; abundance: NA; j_gene: TRBJ2-5; v_gene: TRBV19
CDR3aa: CASSPPGTPTAYEQFF; abundance: large; j_gene: TRBJ2-1; v_gene: TRBV12-3/TRBV12-4
CDR3aa: CASSFDRSYNEQFF; abundance: NA; j_gene: TRBJ2-1; v_gene: TRBV7-2
CDR3aa: CASSPDRADSNQPQHF; abundance: NA; j_gene: TRBJ1-5; v_gene: TRBV18